The 18 T cell receptor beta chains given below trace back to one sample, sequenced in a study of CD8 T cells in ankylosing spondylitis. What these receptors recognize is not known. TCRdb used MiXCR to reprocess the 5' RACE reads, holding one entry per CDR3 protein. Of 750,000 to 850,000 distinct CDR3 sequences in the sample, approximately 12% were seen once. Study outcomes and limitations: Apparently characteristic of ankylosing spondylitis blood was a TCR beta motif (about 8 highly homologous variants).

Sequencing input: blood, either unsorted or a sorted T cell fraction (not recorded which). These receptor sequences come from a male donor with ankylosing spondylitis.

The rearrangement joins TRBV7-9 to TRBJ2-5; 9 nucleotides agree with TRBD2. CDR1 is SEHNR, CDR2 FQNEAQ, per germline (reference sequence). J was trimmed by 2 bases and V by 4 bases; bases with no gene match: 5. This CDR3 is built from 15 residues. The CDR3 region is CASSSGLASQETQYF. Here the CDR3 DNA reads TGTGCCAGCAGCTCTGGACTAGCGTCACAAGAGACCCAGTACTTC.

The V call is TRBV7-2, the J call TRBJ1-6, with D unclear. V dropped 4 bases and J dropped 13 bases, with 20 bases sitting between them. This CDR3 is 15 amino acids long. Germline CDR1 reads SGHTA; CDR2 reads FQGNSA. The CDR3 DNA reads as TGTGCCAGCAGCTGGCTGGAAAAGGGAGTCGGGCCCCTCCACTTT. Translation: CASSWLEKGVGPLHF.

This chain links TRBV5-1 with TRBJ2-3; 7 bases agree with TRBD1. The CDR3 length is 16 residues. The junction had 13 bases not matched to a gene; V was cut back by 5 bases and J by 4 bases. Germline CDR1 and CDR2: SGHRS and YFSETQ. In DNA, the CDR3 is TGCGCCAGCAGTCCTCAGGGGGTAGGGTGGGCAGATACGCAGTATTTT. It translates to CASSPQGVGWADTQYF.

This clonotype was seen once. The junction departs from the called germline gene at one end, perhaps through a read error. This sequence joins TRBV3-1 and TRBJ2-3; 9 bases fit TRBD2. Looked up from germline, CDR1 is LGHDT and CDR2 is YNNKEL (reference sequence). This CDR3 contains 18 residues. This CDR3 is CTSSRVSGRTGRGSTQYF. In DNA, the CDR3 is TGTACCAGCAGCCGCGTGAGCGGGAGGACCGGGAGGGGGAGTACGCAGTATTTT.

The chain recombines TRBV7-2 with TRBJ2-5; D might be TRBD2 (6 bases). The ends were cut back, 5 bases at V and 7 bases at J, with 14 bases in the middle. The germline gives CDR1 SGHTA, CDR2 FQGNSA. The CDR3 loop spans 13 amino acids. Here the CDR3 DNA reads TGTGCCAGCAGCGGCCGGGGGACGTCGACCCAGTACTTC. Encoded protein: CASSGRGTSTQYF. The full variable domain, in which reference TRBV7-2 and TRBJ2-5 provide the parts outside the CDR3, is GAGVSQSPSNKVTEKGKDVELRCDPISGHTALYWYRQSLGQGLEFLIYFQGNSAPDKSGLPSDRFSAERTGGSVSTLTIQRTQQEDSAVYLCASSGRGTSTQYFGPGTRLLVL.

This clonotype was counted ten times or more. The rearrangement joins TRBV29-1 to TRBJ1-2; D is uncertain. The CDR3 is made up of 14 amino acids. Trimming left V 3 bases short and J 5 bases short, with 16 bases between. The germline gives CDR1 SQVTM, CDR2 ANQGSEA. CDR3 protein: CSVDRDGRKYGYTF. The CDR3 coding sequence is TGCAGCGTTGATCGAGACGGCAGAAAGTATGGCTACACCTTC. The whole variable domain, filled in from reference TRBV29-1 and TRBJ1-2, reads SAVISQKPSRDICQRGTSLTIQCQVDSQVTMMFWYRQQPGQSLTLIATANQGSEATYESGFVIDKFPISRPNLTFSTLTVSNMSPEDSSIYLCSVDRDGRKYGYTFGSGTRLTVV.

Only a few counts were recorded for this clonotype. The chain uses TRBV10-3 and TRBJ2-5; D not certain. The germline V gene encodes CDR1 ENHRY and CDR2 SYGVKD. CDR3 size: 16 residues. The V end lost 0 bases, the J end lost 0 bases, and 11 bases lay between the germline ends. CDR3 sequence (DNA): TGTGCCATCAGTGAGTCGAAGGCAGTGAACCAAGAGACCCAGTACTTC. It codes for CAISESKAVNQETQYF.

This clonotype was detected only a few times. J is TRBJ1-2 and V is TRBV4-1; D gene unclear. The CDR3 is 18 residues long. Germline assignment: CDR1 MGHRA and CDR2 YSYEKL. With 1 base removed from V and 1 base from J, the gap between germline ends came to 19 bases. CDR3 sequence (DNA): TGCGCCAGCAGCCAAGGAACAAGTGCCTGGCGCAGTAACTATGGCTACACCTTC. Its protein product is CASSQGTSAWRSNYGYTF.

This clonotype has at least ten counts. This chain links TRBV7-9 with TRBJ1-5; D is undetermined. The CDR3 runs to 13 residues. Trimming cost V 1 base and J 7 bases, with 8 bases left between them. Looked up from germline, CDR1 is SEHNR and CDR2 is FQNEAQ (reference sequence). CDR3 sequence (DNA): TGTGCCAGCAGCTTAGGAGACGGGCAGCCCCAGCATTTT. Its protein is CASSLGDGQPQHF.

DNA for the CDR3: TGTGCCAGCAGTTCAGGGGTAATGGAAGAGACCCAGTACTTC. Translating it yields CASSSGVMEETQYF. The chain links TRBV6-5 to TRBJ2-5; D possibly corresponds to TRBD1 (6 bases). Between the trimmed V and J ends, which lost 4 bases and 3 bases, there was a span of 12 bases. CDR3 length: 14 amino acids. Germline values: CDR1 MNHEY, CDR2 SVGAGI.

This clonotype was seen at least ten times. This chain joins TRBV10-2 and TRBJ1-1, with 11 bases identical to TRBD1. This CDR3 spans 16 amino acids. Per germline, CDR1 WSHSY and CDR2 SAAADI. V shed 4 bases, J shed 3 bases, and the junction held 7 bases outside the gene matches. CDR3 sequence: CASSGGQGAEDTEAFF. For the CDR3, the DNA is TGCGCCAGCAGTGGCGGACAGGGGGCTGAGGACACTGAAGCTTTCTTT.

This clonotype has only a few counts. The chain carries TRBV20-1 and TRBJ2-1; no clear D. The CDR3 has 13 residues. The V and J ends lost 3 bases and 0 bases respectively, with 6 bases between them. Germline V gene sequence: CDR1 DFQATT, CDR2 SNEGSKA (reference sequence). For the CDR3, the DNA is TGCAGTGCTAGGCGACTCTCCTACAATGAGCAGTTCTTC. It codes for CSARRLSYNEQFF.

This clonotype was observed many times. This chain joins TRBV29-1 and TRBJ2-5; D possibly corresponds to TRBD1 (6 bases). Germline CDR1 reads SQVTM; CDR2 reads ANQGSEA. The CDR3 sequence is 12 residues long. Trimming cost V 6 bases and J 4 bases, with 12 bases left between them. The CDR3 spells CSVKQGLETQYF. CDR3 nucleotide sequence: TGCAGCGTAAAACAGGGATTAGAGACCCAGTACTTC.

This clonotype was seen only a few times. The chain has TRBV12-3 or TRBV12-4 and TRBJ2-5; TRBD2 agrees at 8 bases. Trimming cost V 3 bases and J 5 bases; bases outside gene matches: 5. The CDR3 sequence is 14 residues long. CDR3 amino acids: CASSFQRGRETQYF. The CDR3 nucleotides read TGTGCCAGCAGTTTTCAGCGGGGGAGGGAGACCCAGTACTTC.

This clonotype occurred once. V usage is TRBV6-1 and J usage is TRBJ2-1, with 8 bases aligning to TRBD2. This CDR3 has 16 residues. V lost 1 base and J lost 3; bases outside the gene matches: 5. CDR1 is MNHNS, CDR2 SASEGT, per germline. DNA for the CDR3: TGTGCCAGCAGTGAAGTTCCCGGGACTAGCTACAATGAGCAGTTCTTC. Its translation is CASSEVPGTSYNEQFF.

This clonotype was seen only a few times. The rearrangement joins TRBV2 to TRBJ2-7; D may be TRBD2 (6 bases). Germline CDR1 SNHLY, CDR2 FYNNEI. The CDR3 is made up of 15 amino acids. Trimming pared 6 bases from V and 3 bases from J, leaving 18 bases between. CDR3 in DNA: TGTGCCAGCAGGGAGGGGCCGAACCGATACTACGAGCAGTACTTC. Translation gives CASREGPNRYYEQYF. Filled out from reference TRBV2 and TRBJ2-7, the complete variable domain reads EPEVTQTPSHQVTQMGQEVILRCVPISNHLYFYWYRQILGQKVEFLVSFYNNEISEKSEIFDDQFSVERPDGSNFTLKIRSTKLEDSAMYFCASREGPNRYYEQYFGPGTRLTVT.

This clonotype appeared many times. The V call is TRBV20-1, the J call TRBJ1-5, with no clear D. The CDR3 has 13 amino acids. Germline CDR1 DFQATT, CDR2 SNEGSKA (reference sequence). The V end was cut by 6 bases, the J end by 3 bases, with 12 bases between. The chain's CDR3 is CSALRSFNQPQHF. The CDR3 coding sequence is TGCAGTGCCCTGAGGTCCTTCAATCAGCCCCAGCATTTT.

The chain is built from TRBV12-3 or TRBV12-4 and TRBJ1-4, with a weak D call TRBD1 (5 bases). This CDR3 comprises 14 residues. The V end lost 3 bases, the J end lost 6 bases, and 11 bases lay between the germline ends. CDR3 in DNA: TGTGCCAGCAGTTTTTGGGGGGTTGATGAAAAACTGTTTTTT. Translating it yields CASSFWGVDEKLFF.